This TCR beta chain came from a study of cytomegalovirus exposure and HLA in healthy donors. Findings and caveats of the study: CMV antigen specificity of three CMV-associated chains was confirmed in vitro.

Germline-derived CDR1 and CDR2 are MNHEY and SVGAGI. Trimming took 0 bases from V and 9 from J, leaving 12 bases between them. The CDR3 extends over 13 amino acids. While the first cohort had around 700 subjects, the donors belonged to the separate validation cohort of 120 subjects. This table comes from immunoSEQ multiplex PCR, and its TCRdb copy is limited to in-frame clones, with some not included. Altogether under 150,000 clones are present, more than 75% being singletons, with the ten largest covering approximately 8.7%. Of note for this clone: Its specificity is unknown.

Sequencing was carried out using PBMCs. The TCR was taken from a man between 18 and 29 years old in good health and CMV-seropositive. The rearrangement links TRBV6-5 to TRBJ2-7; weak D call: TRBD2 (6 bases). The CDR3 bases are TGTGCCAGCAGTTACTCCTGGGGAGCGGGGCAGTACTTC. Translated: CASSYSWGAGQYF.